This T cell receptor beta chain is from a study of regulatory T cells in long-lasting Graves disease. As to time point: persistent/refractory GD, antithyroid drugs over 5 years with positive TRAb. Making the TCR library involved RNA that had been extracted from PBMCs. Combining iRepertoire HTBI primers with Arm-PCR of CDR3 regions, the authors built TCR beta libraries. A single record per CDR3 protein comes from TCRdb applying MiXCR to the multiplex PCR reads. The sample includes roughly 700,000 distinct CDR3 sequences, 25% to 35% of them seen just once. The CDR3 contains 14 residues. Germline trimming cut 6 bases from V and 2 bases from J; bases unmatched to any gene: 6.

The V and J genes are TRBV12-3 or TRBV12-4 and TRBJ2-7; TRBD2 matches at 8 bases. The receptor was isolated from a female donor with Graves disease. The sequenced sample was peripheral blood mononuclear cells (PBMCs), obtained when the disease was refractory, from a patient treated with antithyroid drugs. In nucleotides, the CDR3 is TGTGCCAGCAGACGGACTAGCCCCCCCTACGAGCAGTACTTC. It specifies CASRRTSPPYEQYF.